The TCR beta chain described here comes from a study of blood T cell repertoires in COVID-19. Whole-study context: Acute and convalescent COVID-19 samples came from the United States, Italy and Spain. T cells, B-cell-depleted T cells, or PBMCs provided the cDNA or gDNA that served as material.

The CDR3 is 15 amino acids. V dropped 0 bases and J dropped 2 bases, with 11 bases sitting between them. In germline, CDR1 is LGHNA, CDR2 YSLEER. Original methodology: For nucleated cells, counts were estimated from reference gene primer amplification. Sequencing used immunoSEQ multiplex PCR; TCRdb keeps in-frame clones, though not all of them. That table furnishes V, J and clone size, whereas the DNA furnished D and trimming. The table lists about 54,000 clones, approximately 87% of them singletons. Sequenced: peripheral blood. The sequence derives from a human donor in a cohort sampled during active COVID-19. The chain has TRBV4-3 and TRBJ2-7; D might be TRBD1 (5 bases). The CDR3 region is CASSQDSQAAYEQYF. CDR3 sequence (DNA): TGCGCCAGCAGCCAAGATTCACAGGCCGCCTACGAGCAGTACTTC.